This T cell receptor (beta chain) was sequenced in a study of blood T cell repertoires in COVID-19. This clone was picked up a small number of times. Per germline, CDR1 MNHNY and CDR2 SVGAGI (reference sequence). Trimming took 6 bases from V and 4 from J; bases not matched to a gene: 5. CDR3 length: 14 residues. Only in-frame clones appear in the TCRdb table, and some are missing; sequencing was by immunoSEQ multiplex PCR. This table has a few hundred thousand clones, about 87% appearing once. The chain has TRBV6-6 and TRBJ2-7; TRBD1 agrees at 11 bases. The material sequenced was peripheral blood. The sequence was obtained from a woman aged 50 to 60 with acute or convalescent COVID-19. The DNA of the CDR3 is TGTGCCAGCAGCCAAGGACAGGGGGCTTACGAGCAGTACTTC. This translates into CASSQGQGAYEQYF.